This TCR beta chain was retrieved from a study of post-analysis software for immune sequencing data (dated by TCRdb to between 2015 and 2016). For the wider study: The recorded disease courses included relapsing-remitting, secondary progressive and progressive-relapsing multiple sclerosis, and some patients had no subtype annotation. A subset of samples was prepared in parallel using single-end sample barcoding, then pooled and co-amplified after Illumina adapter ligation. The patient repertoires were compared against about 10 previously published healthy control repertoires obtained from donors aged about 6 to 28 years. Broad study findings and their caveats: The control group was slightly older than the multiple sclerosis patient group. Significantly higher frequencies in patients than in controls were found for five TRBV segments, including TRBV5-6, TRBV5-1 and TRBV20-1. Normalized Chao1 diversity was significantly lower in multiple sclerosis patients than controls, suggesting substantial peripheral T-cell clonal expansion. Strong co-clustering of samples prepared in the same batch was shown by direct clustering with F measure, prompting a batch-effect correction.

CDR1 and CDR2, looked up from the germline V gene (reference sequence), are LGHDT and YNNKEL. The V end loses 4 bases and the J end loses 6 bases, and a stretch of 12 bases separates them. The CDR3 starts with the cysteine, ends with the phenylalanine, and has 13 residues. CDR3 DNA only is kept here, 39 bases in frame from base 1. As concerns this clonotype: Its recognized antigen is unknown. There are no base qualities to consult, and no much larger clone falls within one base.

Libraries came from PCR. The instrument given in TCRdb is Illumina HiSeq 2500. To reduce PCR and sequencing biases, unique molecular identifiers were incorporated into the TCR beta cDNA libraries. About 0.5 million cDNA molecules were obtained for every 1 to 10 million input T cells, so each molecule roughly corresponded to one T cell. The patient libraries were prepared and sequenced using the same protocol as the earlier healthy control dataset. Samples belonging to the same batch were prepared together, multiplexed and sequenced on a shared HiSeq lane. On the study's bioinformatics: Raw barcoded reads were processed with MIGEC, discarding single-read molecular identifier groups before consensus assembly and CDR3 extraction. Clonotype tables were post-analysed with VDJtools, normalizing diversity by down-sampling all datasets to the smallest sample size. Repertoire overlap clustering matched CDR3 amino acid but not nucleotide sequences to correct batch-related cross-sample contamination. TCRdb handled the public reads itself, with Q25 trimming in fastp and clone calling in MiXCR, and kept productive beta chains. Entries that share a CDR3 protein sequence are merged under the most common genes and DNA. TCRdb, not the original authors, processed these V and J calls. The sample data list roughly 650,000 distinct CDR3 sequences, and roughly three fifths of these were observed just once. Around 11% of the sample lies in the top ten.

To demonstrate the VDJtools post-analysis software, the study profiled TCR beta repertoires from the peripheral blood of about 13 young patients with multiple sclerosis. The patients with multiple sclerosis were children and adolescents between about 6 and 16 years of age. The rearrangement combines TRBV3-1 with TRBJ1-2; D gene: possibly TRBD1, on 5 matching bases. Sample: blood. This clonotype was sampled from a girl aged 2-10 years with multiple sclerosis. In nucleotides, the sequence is TGTGCCAGCAGCCTCAGGGCAGGGAATGGCTACACCTTC. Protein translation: CASSLRAGNGYTF.